Presented here are 15 T cell receptor beta chains from one specimen sequenced in a study of blood T cell repertoires in COVID-19. Only in-frame clones appear in the TCRdb table, and some are missing; sequencing was by immunoSEQ multiplex PCR. The sample carries 160,000 or so clones, roughly 85% recorded once. Sequencing was done on a sample of peripheral blood. The receptors stem from a man aged 40-55 years with acute or convalescent COVID-19.

About this clone itself: Other DNA sequences within the sample encode an identical CDR3. This rearrangement joins TRBV9 to TRBJ2-7; D is possibly TRBD1 (5 bases). Trimming took 0 bases from V and 0 from J, leaving 10 bases between them. The CDR3 has 15 amino acids. Germline V gives CDR1 SGDLS, CDR2 YYNGEE. The CDR3 DNA sequence: TGTGCCAGCAGCGTAGGTCAGGGAATCTCCTACGAGCAGTACTTC. This codes for CASSVGQGISYEQYF.

V and J are TRBV29-1 and TRBJ1-1; 8 bases are a match to TRBD1. The germline CDR1 and CDR2 sequences are SQVTM and ANQGSEA. V lost 5 bases and J lost 11; bases outside the gene matches: 7. This CDR3 is 11 amino acids long. The CDR3 DNA is TGCAGCGTTACCAGGGGGCCCGAGGCTTTCTTT. Its translation is CSVTRGPEAFF.

V and J are TRBV19 and TRBJ1-5; D remains ambiguous. V was shortened by 1 base and J by 3 bases, with 16 bases between the two germline ends. Germline assignment: CDR1 LNHDA and CDR2 SQIVND (reference sequence). The CDR3 has 17 amino acids. The CDR3 loop is CASSIGPIGGYNQPQHF. In DNA form, the CDR3 reads TGTGCCAGTAGTATAGGGCCTATCGGAGGATACAATCAGCCCCAGCATTTT.

The chain employs TRBV3-1 (or the pseudogene TRBV3-2) and TRBJ2-1; the D gene is possibly TRBD2 (5 bases). In germline, CDR1 is LGHDT, CDR2 YNNKEL (reference sequence). Trimming removed 3 bases from V and 2 bases from J, with 11 bases in between. This CDR3 contains 15 residues. Here the CDR3 DNA reads TGTGCCAGCAGCCAGATAGCGCCTCCCTACAATGAGCAGTTCTTC. It yields the protein CASSQIAPPYNEQFF.

This chain uses TRBV24-1 with TRBJ2-2; D is unresolved. V dropped 9 bases and J dropped 5 bases, with 12 bases sitting between them. The germline V gene encodes CDR1 KGHDR and CDR2 SFDVKD. This CDR3 comprises 13 residues. The CDR3 here is CATGYWSTGELFF. The DNA for the CDR3 is TGTGCCACCGGTTACTGGTCTACCGGGGAGCTGTTTTTT.

The V gene is TRBV7-2, the J gene TRBJ2-7, with TRBD2 matching 9 bases. This CDR3 is 14 amino acids long. J gave up 5 bases and V 2 bases, and 4 bases lay outside the gene matches. The germline V gene encodes CDR1 SGHTA and CDR2 FQGNSA. The CDR3 loop reads CASSLSGTSNEQYF. The CDR3 nucleotides are TGTGCCAGCAGCTTATCCGGGACTAGCAACGAGCAGTACTTC. Full variable domain (remainder filled in from reference TRBV7-2 and TRBJ2-7): GAGVSQSPSNKVTEKGKDVELRCDPISGHTALYWYRQSLGQGLEFLIYFQGNSAPDKSGLPSDRFSAERTGGSVSTLTIQRTQQEDSAVYLCASSLSGTSNEQYFGPGTRLTVT.

The table lists this clone with a few counts. The chain employs TRBV21-1 and TRBJ1-6; whether TRBD1, the table's D call, matches the DNA was not checked. TRBV21-1 is annotated as a pseudogene. This CDR3 is 15 amino acids long. As DNA, the CDR3 is TGTGCCAGCAGCACCCGGGACAGTTGCAACTCACCCCTCCACTTT. Amino acids: CASSTRDSCNSPLHF.

The sample holds a few counts of this clone. The V and J genes are TRBV19 and TRBJ1-2; perhaps TRBD1 as D (6 bases). V was clipped by 5 bases and J by 4 bases, with 17 bases between them. Germline V lookup: CDR1 LNHDA, CDR2 SQIVND (reference sequence). The CDR3 runs to 15 residues. The CDR3, as DNA: TGTGCCAGTAGTCTACAGGGATCGTCGAGCTATGGCTACACCTTC. As protein: CASSLQGSSSYGYTF.

CDR3 sequence: CATTGQQANTGELFF. The CDR3 DNA is TGTGCCACCACGGGACAACAGGCGAACACCGGGGAGCTGTTTTTT. The chain employs TRBV19 and TRBJ2-2; tentative D call: TRBD1 (6 bases). V was cut by 10 bases and J by 0 bases, with 15 bases left in between. Germline V gene lookup returns CDR1 LNHDA and CDR2 SQIVND (reference sequence). The CDR3 runs to 15 residues.

CDR3 region: CASTDMSRDNSPLHF. In DNA form, the CDR3 reads TGTGCCAGCACCGATATGAGCAGGGATAATTCACCCCTCCACTTT. The chain has TRBV13 and TRBJ1-6; tentatively, D is TRBD1 (5 bases). Germline CDR1 PRHDT, CDR2 FYEKMQ (reference sequence). The length of the CDR3 is 15 residues. V was trimmed by 7 bases and J by 5 bases, leaving 15 bases between them.

The chain uses TRBV9 and TRBJ1-5; 7 nucleotides align to TRBD1. The CDR3 spans 15 residues. V shed 4 bases and J 6 bases; nucleotides not matched to a gene: 10. Germline lookup yields CDR1 SGDLS and CDR2 YYNGEE. CDR3 sequence: CASSSRGTDGQPQHF. The CDR3 nucleotides read TGTGCCAGCAGCTCACGGGGGACAGATGGTCAGCCCCAGCATTTT.

The rearrangement uses TRBV6-5 and TRBJ1-2; 7 nucleotides align to TRBD1. V shed 5 bases and J 4 bases; nucleotides not matched to a gene: 7. The CDR3 loop spans 14 amino acids. Germline CDR1 is MNHEY and CDR2 is SVGAGI. The CDR3 loop is CASSTDRKFYGYTF. CDR3 coding DNA: TGTGCCAGCAGTACGGACAGGAAGTTCTATGGCTACACCTTC.

The chain combines TRBV28 with TRBJ2-7, with D unclear. The CDR3 covers 13 residues. Per the germline V gene, CDR1 is MDHEN and CDR2 is SYDVKM. Deletions cut 2 bases from V and 2 bases from J, with 7 bases between. CDR3 in amino acids: CASSLGSTYEQYF. In nucleotides, the CDR3 is TGTGCCAGCAGTTTAGGCAGTACCTACGAGCAGTACTTC.

The V call is TRBV28, the J call TRBJ2-1; 8 bases line up with TRBD2. From germline, CDR1 is MDHEN and CDR2 SYDVKM. The CDR3 loop spans 14 amino acids. Unmatched junction bases numbered 7, after V lost 4 bases and J lost 8 bases. The CDR3 reads CASSSTREADEQFF. CDR3 sequence (DNA): TGTGCCAGCAGTTCGACGCGGGAGGCGGATGAGCAGTTCTTC.

This clone showed up just a few times. The genes are TRBV18 and TRBJ2-2; the D gene is possibly TRBD1 (6 bases). Trimming left V 5 bases short and J 6 bases short, with 16 bases between. CDR1 and CDR2 from the germline V gene are KGHSH and LQKENI. The CDR3 extends over 15 amino acids. CDR3 nucleotide sequence: TGTGCCAGCTCATCTACTCAGGGGAAAGCCGGGGAGCTGTTTTTT. Protein sequence: CASSSTQGKAGELFF.